These 32 T cell receptor beta chains came from one sample sequenced in a study of blood T cell repertoires in COVID-19. The protocol was immunoSEQ multiplex PCR, while the TCRdb copy is restricted to in-frame clones and leaves out a portion. The sample gives over 250,000 clones, around 84% of which show up once; roughly 4.7% is in the top ten. The sequenced material came from PBMCs or T cells enriched from blood (not recorded which). The receptors here all came from a middle-aged man who had been exposed to COVID-19.

CDR3 amino acids: CASSGTRGEVLPNGYTF. The CDR3 DNA sequence: TGTGCCAGCAGCGGCACGCGGGGCGAAGTACTTCCCAATGGCTACACCTTC. The chain carries TRBV9 and TRBJ1-2, with D perhaps TRBD1 (5 bases). The CDR3 loop spans 17 amino acids. Germline-derived CDR1 and CDR2 are SGDLS and YYNGEE. Trimming left V 3 bases short and J 6 bases short, with 24 bases between.

The genes are TRBV18 and TRBJ2-3; 9 bases fit TRBD1. This CDR3 contains 16 residues. Germline V gene lookup returns CDR1 KGHSH and CDR2 LQKENI. With V trimmed by 6 bases and J by 4 bases, 11 bases remained unmatched. The CDR3 DNA sequence: TGTGCCAGCTCCCGACCACAGGGGGCGCGTGCAGATACGCAGTATTTT. It yields the protein CASSRPQGARADTQYF. The full variable domain, completed using reference TRBV18 and TRBJ2-3, is NAGVMQNPRHLVRRRGQEARLRCSPMKGHSHVYWYRQLPEEGLKFMVYLQKENIIDESGMPKERFSAEFPKEGPSILRIQQVVRGDSAAYFCASSRPQGARADTQYFGPGTRLTVL.

The rearrangement joins TRBV4-1 to TRBJ2-5; weak D call: TRBD2 (6 bases). Trimming cost V 0 bases and J 5 bases, with 7 bases left between them. CDR1 and CDR2 (germline): MGHRA, YSYEKL. The CDR3 totals 13 residues. CDR3 residues: CASSQDREETQYF. The CDR3 DNA sequence: TGCGCCAGCAGCCAAGATCGGGAGGAGACCCAGTACTTC.

This clone was recorded only once. The chain recombines TRBV27 with TRBJ1-1; TRBD1 agrees at 10 bases. CDR3 length: 15 residues. Losses at the gene ends were 6 bases for V and 3 bases for J; bases not matched to a gene: 7. Germline loops: CDR1 MNHEY, CDR2 SMNVEV (reference sequence). CDR3 residues: CASSRTGGKYTEAFF. The CDR3 DNA follows: TGTGCCAGCAGCCGGACAGGGGGAAAATACACTGAAGCTTTCTTT.

The chain links TRBV29-1 to TRBJ2-7; a possible D gene is TRBD2 (5 bases). Trimming cost V 5 bases and J 1 base, with 21 bases left between them. This CDR3 is built from 16 residues. Germline lookup yields CDR1 SQVTM and CDR2 ANQGSEA. This CDR3 reads CSVIMVPGSLSYEQYF. The CDR3 nucleotides read TGCAGCGTTATTATGGTTCCGGGAAGCTTGTCCTACGAGCAGTACTTC.

The genes are TRBV10-3 and TRBJ2-1, with a weak D call TRBD2 (5 bases). Deletions cut 6 bases from V and 0 bases from J, with 15 bases between. Germline CDR1 is ENHRY and CDR2 is SYGVKD. The length of the CDR3 is 16 residues. The CDR3 nucleotides are TGTGCCATCAGCCCCCAAGCGGACCCCTCCTACAATGAGCAGTTCTTC. It codes for CAISPQADPSYNEQFF.

CDR3 in DNA: TGCGCCAGCAGCTTCCTGTACATATCAAATTTGAACACTGAAGCTTTCTTT. It codes for CASSFLYISNLNTEAFF. The chain links TRBV5-1 to TRBJ1-1; unclear D gene. The CDR3 has 17 residues. Germline CDR1 and CDR2: SGHRS and YFSETQ. Trimming took 2 bases from V and 0 from J, leaving 17 bases between them.

V is TRBV14 and J is TRBJ1-1; 9 nucleotides align to TRBD1. From germline, CDR1 is SGHDN and CDR2 FVKESK. J was trimmed by 5 bases and V by 6 bases; bases with no gene match: 7. CDR3 length equals 14 residues. The CDR3 nucleotides are TGTGCCAGCAGTCACAGGGGGCTAGGGACTGAAGCTTTCTTT. Translating it yields CASSHRGLGTEAFF.

V is TRBV18 and J is TRBJ2-5; D not resolved. Deletions cut 1 base from V and 0 bases from J, with 9 bases between. Germline V gene lookup returns CDR1 KGHSH and CDR2 LQKENI. This CDR3 contains 15 residues. CDR3 nucleotides: TGTGCCAGCTCACCACTGAGCGCGCACCAAGAGACCCAGTACTTC. It yields the protein CASSPLSAHQETQYF. Together with reference TRBV18 and TRBJ2-5, the CDR3 gives the full variable domain: NAGVMQNPRHLVRRRGQEARLRCSPMKGHSHVYWYRQLPEEGLKFMVYLQKENIIDESGMPKERFSAEFPKEGPSILRIQQVVRGDSAAYFCASSPLSAHQETQYFGPGTRLLVL.

J is TRBJ2-2 and V is TRBV6-5; D is unresolved. The ends were cut back, 7 bases at V and 4 bases at J, with 16 bases in the middle. The germline gives CDR1 MNHEY, CDR2 SVGAGI. The CDR3 covers 15 residues. The CDR3 loop is CASIGVRSSTGELFF. Written as DNA, the CDR3 is TGTGCCAGCATCGGCGTCCGGAGTTCCACCGGGGAGCTGTTTTTT.

The chain links TRBV6-5 to TRBJ1-1, with TRBD1 as a possible D gene (5 bases). Germline CDR1 is MNHEY and CDR2 is SVGAGI. Trimming took 6 bases from V and 5 from J, leaving 13 bases between them. The CDR3 has 13 amino acids. The CDR3 loop reads CASSKTATTEAFF. Written as DNA, the CDR3 is TGTGCCAGCAGCAAGACAGCGACTACTGAAGCTTTCTTT.

This chain uses TRBV7-9 with TRBJ2-1, with a tentative D call TRBD2 (6 bases). CDR1 SEHNR and CDR2 FQNEAQ come from the germline V gene (reference sequence). The CDR3 has 11 amino acids. V was clipped by 8 bases and J by 12 bases, with 14 bases between them. CDR3 coding DNA: TGTGCCAGCGATATCGCGGGAACGCAGTTCTTC. Protein sequence: CASDIAGTQFF.

The chain uses TRBV4-1 and TRBJ2-7; TRBD1 is a possible D gene (6 bases). This CDR3 spans 15 amino acids. Germline assignment: CDR1 MGHRA and CDR2 YSYEKL. Trimming stripped 3 bases from V and 2 bases from J, with 14 bases between. This CDR3 is CASSQVEGGPYEQYF. CDR3 coding DNA: TGCGCCAGCAGCCAGGTTGAAGGGGGTCCCTACGAGCAGTACTTC.

This clone was detected once. DNA of the CDR3: TGTGCCAGCTCACCACCACAGGGGGGCATGAACACTGAAGCTTTCTTT. Translation gives CASSPPQGGMNTEAFF. The chain combines TRBV18 with TRBJ1-1; 8 nucleotides match TRBD1. CDR3 length equals 16 residues. V lost 0 bases to trimming and J lost 0 bases; unmatched junction nucleotides: 3. Germline CDR1 reads KGHSH; CDR2 reads LQKENI.

V is TRBV30 and J is TRBJ1-1, with D possibly TRBD1 on 6 matching bases. The CDR3 runs to 12 residues. The germline V gene has CDR1 GTSNPN and CDR2 SVGIG (reference sequence). Trimming shortened V by 2 bases and J by 10 bases, and 14 bases separated the two germline ends. CDR3 coding DNA: TGTGCCTGGAGTCGCAGGGGTATGCGAGCTTTCTTT. It specifies CAWSRRGMRAFF.

The chain couples TRBV6-5 to TRBJ2-7; unclear D gene. The germline V and J ends were trimmed by 2 bases and 4 bases, with 12 bases remaining between them. The CDR3 spans 14 residues. CDR1 is MNHEY and CDR2 is SVGAGI in the germline V gene. In DNA form, the CDR3 reads TGTGCCAGCAGTTACGGTAGACATTTATACGAGCAGTACTTC. Translating gives CASSYGRHLYEQYF.

The chain employs TRBV19 and TRBJ2-3; D is perhaps TRBD2 (6 bases). The germline V gene has CDR1 LNHDA and CDR2 SQIVND (reference sequence). V shed 5 bases and J shed 6 bases, with 15 bases lying between them. This CDR3 contains 14 residues. This chain's CDR3 is CASSPEGIDDTQYF. Here the CDR3 DNA reads TGTGCCAGTAGTCCGGAGGGGATTGACGATACGCAGTATTTT.

CDR3 protein: CASSFGRPGGETQYF. For the CDR3, the DNA is TGTGCCAGCAGCTTCGGACGCCCGGGGGGGGAGACCCAGTACTTC. This sequence joins TRBV13 and TRBJ2-5; 8 bases agree with TRBD2. The CDR3 is 15 residues long. CDR1 and CDR2 from the germline V gene are PRHDT and FYEKMQ (reference sequence). Trimming removed 3 bases from V and 5 bases from J; junction bases left unmatched: 8.

The chain combines TRBV7-5 with TRBJ2-1; the table's D gene call, TRBD2, was not cross checked with the DNA. TRBV7-5 is a pseudogene segment. The CDR3 loop spans 17 amino acids. The CDR3 here is CVRKSNGRGTSYNEQFF. Written as DNA, the CDR3 is TGTGTCAGAAAGAGTAACGGGAGAGGGACCTCCTACAATGAGCAGTTCTTC.

The genes are TRBV6-6 and TRBJ2-5; D is possibly TRBD1 (6 bases). Trimming pared 0 bases from V and 9 bases from J, leaving 8 bases between. The CDR3 covers 12 residues. CDR1 MNHNY and CDR2 SVGAGI come from the germline V gene (reference sequence). The CDR3 sequence: CASSYSEGAQYF. As DNA, the CDR3 is TGTGCCAGCAGTTACTCTGAGGGGGCCCAGTACTTC.

J is TRBJ1-2 and V is TRBV12-3 or TRBV12-4, with a tentative D call TRBD1 (6 bases). V lost 5 bases, J lost 8 bases, and 12 bases lay in between. CDR3 length: 12 residues. CDR3 amino acids: CASSTGLGGYTF. As DNA, the CDR3 is TGTGCCAGCAGTACAGGGTTAGGGGGCTACACCTTC.

This clone was counted a few times. The chain couples TRBV19 to TRBJ2-7; 10 positions agree with TRBD1. CDR1 LNHDA and CDR2 SQIVND come from the germline V gene (reference sequence). This CDR3 comprises 15 residues. Trimming cost V 5 bases and J 0 bases; bases outside gene matches: 4. The chain's CDR3 is CASSSWDRGSYEQYF. CDR3 DNA sequence: TGTGCCAGTAGTTCGTGGGACAGGGGCTCCTACGAGCAGTACTTC.

V is TRBV30 and J is TRBJ1-5; D perhaps matches TRBD1 (6 bases). This CDR3 has 16 residues. Germline CDR1 is GTSNPN and CDR2 is SVGIG (reference sequence). V shed 2 bases and J shed 5 bases, with 19 bases lying between them. CDR3 in amino acids: CAWSRGTGTRDQPQHF. The CDR3 DNA reads as TGTGCCTGGAGTAGGGGGACCGGGACCCGTGATCAGCCCCAGCATTTT.

This clone has only one observation. The rearrangement uses TRBV18 and TRBJ2-5, with 11 bases fitting TRBD1. CDR1 and CDR2 (germline): KGHSH, LQKENI. The length of the CDR3 is 16 residues. Trimming took 3 bases from V and 1 from J; bases not matched to a gene: 4. This CDR3 reads CASSPSGTGGQETQYF. CDR3 in DNA: TGTGCCAGCTCACCGTCCGGGACAGGGGGCCAAGAGACCCAGTACTTC.

This sequence joins TRBV6-5 and TRBJ1-5, with 10 bases that match TRBD1. V lost 5 bases, J lost 7 bases, and 8 bases stayed unmatched. Germline CDR1 and CDR2: MNHEY and SVGAGI. This CDR3 has 15 residues. The CDR3 coding sequence is TGTGCCAGCAGTAGGGACAGGGGATTTCCGCAGCCCCAGCATTTT. Encoded protein: CASSRDRGFPQPQHF.

This chain uses TRBV7-8 with TRBJ1-2; 10 nucleotides agree with TRBD1. With V trimmed by 7 bases and J by 4 bases, 3 bases remained unmatched. The length of the CDR3 is 13 residues. In germline, CDR1 is SGHVS, CDR2 FQNEAQ. Here the CDR3 reads CASTRDRGYGYTF. The CDR3 DNA sequence: TGTGCCAGCACAAGGGACAGGGGCTATGGCTACACCTTC.

J is TRBJ1-3 and V is TRBV19; D is unclear. From germline, CDR1 is LNHDA and CDR2 SQIVND (reference sequence). The CDR3 length is 15 residues. The V and J ends lost 3 bases and 0 bases respectively, with 9 bases between them. CDR3 bases: TGTGCCAGTAGTATTCCACTCCGCTCTGGAAACACCATATATTTT. It specifies CASSIPLRSGNTIYF.

The chain joins TRBV11-2 to TRBJ1-2, with 8 bases aligning to TRBD1. The CDR3 extends over 15 amino acids. Trimming took 3 bases from V and 6 from J; bases not matched to a gene: 9. Germline V lookup: CDR1 SGHAT, CDR2 FQNNGV. This CDR3 is CASSFNSGQGHGYTF. CDR3 sequence (DNA): TGTGCCAGCAGCTTTAACTCTGGACAGGGTCATGGCTACACCTTC.

V gene TRBV7-9 combines with J gene TRBJ2-3, with 8 positions matching TRBD1. Germline V CDR1 and CDR2: SEHNR, FQNEAQ (reference sequence). This CDR3 has 16 amino acids. V dropped 2 bases and J dropped 5; count of bases not matched to a gene: 9. DNA for the CDR3: TGTGCCAGCAGCTTACTGACAGGGGCCCAGGGAGATACGCAGTATTTT. It translates to CASSLLTGAQGDTQYF.

This clone was observed once. The V gene is TRBV2, the J gene TRBJ1-2, with TRBD1 matching 7 bases. This CDR3 has 17 amino acids. The germline CDR1 and CDR2 sequences are SNHLY and FYNNEI. J was trimmed by 5 bases and V by 6 bases; bases with no gene match: 18. CDR3 coding DNA: TGTGCCAGCAGGGGATTACACAGGGGCGCAAACGTGTATGGCTACACCTTC. It is translated as CASRGLHRGANVYGYTF.

The rearrangement joins TRBV6-5 to TRBJ2-3; 9 bases agree with TRBD2. CDR1 and CDR2 from the germline V gene are MNHEY and SVGAGI. CDR3 length equals 15 residues. The V and J ends lost 10 bases and 5 bases, in that order; junction bases with no gene match: 13. CDR3 amino acids: CATAGVAGVLDTQYF. The CDR3 coding sequence is TGTGCCACAGCGGGGGTAGCGGGAGTTTTAGATACGCAGTATTTT.

This clone has only a few counts. V gene TRBV28 combines with J gene TRBJ1-1; a possible D gene is TRBD1 (5 bases). Trimming pared 10 bases from V and 5 bases from J, leaving 14 bases between. The CDR3 is 12 residues long. The germline V gene encodes CDR1 MDHEN and CDR2 SYDVKM. This CDR3 is CATSQGWTEAFF. The CDR3 DNA reads TGTGCCACCTCGCAGGGATGGACTGAAGCTTTCTTT.